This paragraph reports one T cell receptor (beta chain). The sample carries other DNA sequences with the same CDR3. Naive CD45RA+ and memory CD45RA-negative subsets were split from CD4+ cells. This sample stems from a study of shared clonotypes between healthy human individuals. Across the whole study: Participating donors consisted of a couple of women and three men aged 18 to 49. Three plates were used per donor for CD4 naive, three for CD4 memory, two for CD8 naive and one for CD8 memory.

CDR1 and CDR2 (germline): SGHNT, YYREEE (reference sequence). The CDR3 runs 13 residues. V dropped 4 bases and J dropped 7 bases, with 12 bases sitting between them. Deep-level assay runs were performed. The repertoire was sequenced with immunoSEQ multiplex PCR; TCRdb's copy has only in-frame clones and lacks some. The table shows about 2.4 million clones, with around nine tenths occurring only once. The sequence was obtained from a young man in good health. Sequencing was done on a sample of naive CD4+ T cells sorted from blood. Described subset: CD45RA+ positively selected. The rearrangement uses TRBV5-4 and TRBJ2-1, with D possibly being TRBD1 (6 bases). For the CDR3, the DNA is TGTGCCAGCAGCCCTGGACAGCGGAATGAGCAGTTCTTC. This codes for CASSPGQRNEQFF.